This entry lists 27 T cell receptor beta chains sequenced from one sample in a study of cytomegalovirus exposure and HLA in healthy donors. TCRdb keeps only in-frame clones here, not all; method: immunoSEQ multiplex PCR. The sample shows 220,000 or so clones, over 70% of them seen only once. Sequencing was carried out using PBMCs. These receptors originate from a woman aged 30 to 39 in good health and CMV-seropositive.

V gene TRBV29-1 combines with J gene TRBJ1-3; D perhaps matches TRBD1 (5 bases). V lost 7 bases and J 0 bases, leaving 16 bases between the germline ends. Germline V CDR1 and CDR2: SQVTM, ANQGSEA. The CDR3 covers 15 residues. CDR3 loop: CSALVDSHSGNTIYF. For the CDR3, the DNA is TGCAGCGCCCTGGTCGACAGCCACTCTGGAAACACCATATATTTT.

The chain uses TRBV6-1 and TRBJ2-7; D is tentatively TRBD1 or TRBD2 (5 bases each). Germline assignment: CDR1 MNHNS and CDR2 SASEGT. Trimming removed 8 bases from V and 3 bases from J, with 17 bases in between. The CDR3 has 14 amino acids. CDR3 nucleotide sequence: TGTGCCAGCCAGTGGGCCGGGACCAACTACGAGCAGTACTTC. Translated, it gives CASQWAGTNYEQYF.

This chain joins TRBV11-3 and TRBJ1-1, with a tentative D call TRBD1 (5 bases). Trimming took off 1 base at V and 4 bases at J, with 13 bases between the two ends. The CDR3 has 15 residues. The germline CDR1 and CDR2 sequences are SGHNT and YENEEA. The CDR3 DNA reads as TGTGCCAGCAGCTTAGTCGCCGGGGACGCCACTGAAGCTTTCTTT. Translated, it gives CASSLVAGDATEAFF.

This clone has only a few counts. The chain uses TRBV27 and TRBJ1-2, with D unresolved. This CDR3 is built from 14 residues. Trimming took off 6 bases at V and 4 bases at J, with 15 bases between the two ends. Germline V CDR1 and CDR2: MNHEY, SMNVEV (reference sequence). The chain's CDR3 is CASSNQRGGYGYTF. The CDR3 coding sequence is TGTGCCAGCAGCAACCAACGGGGTGGCTATGGCTACACCTTC.

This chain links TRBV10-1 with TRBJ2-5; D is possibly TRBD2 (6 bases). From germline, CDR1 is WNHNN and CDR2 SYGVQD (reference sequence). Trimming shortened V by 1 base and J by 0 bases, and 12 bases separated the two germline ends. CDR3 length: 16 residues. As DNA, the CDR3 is TGCGCCAGCAGTGAGTTTGGGACTGACTACCAAGAGACCCAGTACTTC. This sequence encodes CASSEFGTDYQETQYF.

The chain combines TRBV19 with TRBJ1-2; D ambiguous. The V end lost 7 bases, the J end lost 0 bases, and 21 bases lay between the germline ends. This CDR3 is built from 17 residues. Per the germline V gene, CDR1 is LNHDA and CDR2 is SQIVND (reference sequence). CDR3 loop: CASTPVEGLKSNYGYTF. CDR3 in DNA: TGTGCCAGTACCCCTGTGGAAGGGTTAAAGTCTAACTATGGCTACACCTTC.

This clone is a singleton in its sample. This CDR3 is CASSLTGGGPQHF. CDR3 coding DNA: TGTGCCAGCAGCCTGACAGGGGGTGGGCCCCAGCATTTT. The chain carries TRBV14 and TRBJ1-5; 9 bases fit TRBD1. Germline CDR1 reads SGHDN; CDR2 reads FVKESK. The CDR3 contains 13 residues. V lost 4 bases, J lost 9 bases, and 4 bases stayed unmatched. Looking up the rest from reference TRBV14 and TRBJ1-5 gives the full variable domain: EAGVTQFPSHSVIEKGQTVTLRCDPISGHDNLYWYRRVMGKEIKFLLHFVKESKQDESGMPNNRFLAERTGGTYSTLKVQPAELEDSGVYFCASSLTGGGPQHFGDGTRLSIL.

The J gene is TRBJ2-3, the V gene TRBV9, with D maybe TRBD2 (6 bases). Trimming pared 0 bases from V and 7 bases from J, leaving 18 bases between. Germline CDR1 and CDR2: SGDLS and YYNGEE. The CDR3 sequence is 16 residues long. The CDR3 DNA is TGTGCCAGCAGCGTAGGGAGTAGCGGTATCTTCAATACGCAGTATTTT. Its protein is CASSVGSSGIFNTQYF.

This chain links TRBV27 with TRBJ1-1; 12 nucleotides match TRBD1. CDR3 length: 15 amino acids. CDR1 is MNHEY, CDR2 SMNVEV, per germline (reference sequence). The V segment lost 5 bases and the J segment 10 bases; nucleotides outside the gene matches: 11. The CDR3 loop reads CASSPPPGQGAGAFF. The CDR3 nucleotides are TGTGCCAGCAGTCCACCTCCGGGACAGGGGGCGGGAGCTTTCTTT.

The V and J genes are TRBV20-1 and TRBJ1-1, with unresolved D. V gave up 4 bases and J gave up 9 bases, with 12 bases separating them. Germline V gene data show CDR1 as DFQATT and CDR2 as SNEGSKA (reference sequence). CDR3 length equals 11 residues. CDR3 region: CSAKAAGKAFF. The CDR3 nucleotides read TGCAGTGCTAAGGCAGCGGGCAAAGCTTTCTTT.

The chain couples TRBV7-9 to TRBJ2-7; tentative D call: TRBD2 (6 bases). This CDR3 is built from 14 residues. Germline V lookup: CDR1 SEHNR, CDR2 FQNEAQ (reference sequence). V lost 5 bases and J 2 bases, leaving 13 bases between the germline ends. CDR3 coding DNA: TGTGCCAGCAGCATTCGGGACTCCGCCTACGAGCAGTACTTC. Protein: CASSIRDSAYEQYF.

The CDR3 sequence is CASSLNPGGPYEQYF. The CDR3 nucleotides are TGTGCCAGCAGCTTAAATCCAGGCGGCCCCTACGAGCAGTACTTC. The genes are TRBV7-2 and TRBJ2-7; D remains unclear. From germline, CDR1 is SGHTA and CDR2 FQGNSA. The CDR3 is 15 residues long. V gave up 2 bases and J gave up 2 bases, with 13 bases separating them.

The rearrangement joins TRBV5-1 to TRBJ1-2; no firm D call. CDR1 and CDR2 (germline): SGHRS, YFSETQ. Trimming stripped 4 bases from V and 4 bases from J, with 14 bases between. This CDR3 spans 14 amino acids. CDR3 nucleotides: TGCGCCAGCAGCGGCGGGCAGAGCCGCTATGGCTACACCTTC. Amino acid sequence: CASSGGQSRYGYTF.

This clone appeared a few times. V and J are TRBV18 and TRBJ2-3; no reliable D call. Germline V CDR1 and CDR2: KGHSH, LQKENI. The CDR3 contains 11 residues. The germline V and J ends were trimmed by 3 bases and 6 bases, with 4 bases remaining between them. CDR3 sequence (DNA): TGTGCCAGCTCACCGTTGGATACGCAGTATTTT. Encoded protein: CASSPLDTQYF.

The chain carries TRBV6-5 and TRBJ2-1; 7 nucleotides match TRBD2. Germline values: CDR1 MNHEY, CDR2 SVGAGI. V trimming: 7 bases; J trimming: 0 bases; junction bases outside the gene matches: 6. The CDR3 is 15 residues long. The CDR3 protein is CASNLAGSSYNEQFF. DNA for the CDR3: TGTGCCAGCAATTTAGCGGGTAGCTCCTACAATGAGCAGTTCTTC.

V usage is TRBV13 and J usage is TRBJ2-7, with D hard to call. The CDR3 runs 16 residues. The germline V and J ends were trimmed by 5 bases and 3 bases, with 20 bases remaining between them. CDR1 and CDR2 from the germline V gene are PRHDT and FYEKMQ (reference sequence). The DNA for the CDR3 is TGTGCCAGCAGCCTGGGATACGGGCATGGGGACTACGAGCAGTACTTC. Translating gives CASSLGYGHGDYEQYF.

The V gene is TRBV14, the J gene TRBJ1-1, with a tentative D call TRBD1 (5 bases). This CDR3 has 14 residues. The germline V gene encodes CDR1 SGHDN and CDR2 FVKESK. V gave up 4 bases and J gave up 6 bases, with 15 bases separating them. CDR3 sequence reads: CASSLGQGNPEAFF. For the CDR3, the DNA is TGTGCCAGCAGCCTAGGGCAGGGTAACCCTGAAGCTTTCTTT.

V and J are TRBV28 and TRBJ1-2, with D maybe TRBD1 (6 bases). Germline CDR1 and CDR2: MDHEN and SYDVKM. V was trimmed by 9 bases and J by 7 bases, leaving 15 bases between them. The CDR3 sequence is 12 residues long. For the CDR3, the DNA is TGTGCCAGTGGGAGGGGGTTCCTTGGCTACACCTTC. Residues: CASGRGFLGYTF.

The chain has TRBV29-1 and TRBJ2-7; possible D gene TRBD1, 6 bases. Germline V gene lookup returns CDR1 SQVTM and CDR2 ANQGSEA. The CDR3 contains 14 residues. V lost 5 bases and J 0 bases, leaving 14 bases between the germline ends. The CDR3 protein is CSVTPRGGSYEQYF. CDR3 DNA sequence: TGCAGCGTTACCCCACGAGGGGGCTCCTACGAGCAGTACTTC.

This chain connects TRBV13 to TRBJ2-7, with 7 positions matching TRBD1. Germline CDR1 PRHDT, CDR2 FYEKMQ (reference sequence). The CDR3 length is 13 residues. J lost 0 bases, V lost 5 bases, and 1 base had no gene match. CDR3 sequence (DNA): TGTGCCAGCAGCGGGACAGTCTCCTACGAGCAGTACTTC. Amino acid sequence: CASSGTVSYEQYF.

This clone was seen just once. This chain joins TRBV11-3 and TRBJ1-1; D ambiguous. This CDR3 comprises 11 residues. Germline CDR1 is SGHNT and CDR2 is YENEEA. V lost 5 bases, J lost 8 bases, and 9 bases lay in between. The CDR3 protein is CASSPGREAFF. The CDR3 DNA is TGTGCCAGCAGCCCGGGCAGGGAAGCTTTCTTT.

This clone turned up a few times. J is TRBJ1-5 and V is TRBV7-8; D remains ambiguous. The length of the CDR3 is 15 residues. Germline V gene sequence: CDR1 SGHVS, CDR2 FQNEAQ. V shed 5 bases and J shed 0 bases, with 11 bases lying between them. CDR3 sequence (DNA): TGTGCCAGCAGCACTCGGACCGATAGCAATCAGCCCCAGCATTTT. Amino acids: CASSTRTDSNQPQHF.

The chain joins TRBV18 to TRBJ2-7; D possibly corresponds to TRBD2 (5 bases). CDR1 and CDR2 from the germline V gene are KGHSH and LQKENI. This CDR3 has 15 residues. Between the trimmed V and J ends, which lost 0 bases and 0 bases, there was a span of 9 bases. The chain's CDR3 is CASSPPGAGSYEQYF. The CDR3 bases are TGTGCCAGCTCACCACCGGGAGCAGGCTCCTACGAGCAGTACTTC.

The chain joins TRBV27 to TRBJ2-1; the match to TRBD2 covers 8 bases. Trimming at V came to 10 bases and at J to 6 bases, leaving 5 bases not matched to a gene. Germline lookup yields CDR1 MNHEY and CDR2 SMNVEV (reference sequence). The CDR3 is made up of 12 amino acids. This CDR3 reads CATRTSFNEQFF. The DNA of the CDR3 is TGTGCCACCCGGACTAGCTTCAATGAGCAGTTCTTC.

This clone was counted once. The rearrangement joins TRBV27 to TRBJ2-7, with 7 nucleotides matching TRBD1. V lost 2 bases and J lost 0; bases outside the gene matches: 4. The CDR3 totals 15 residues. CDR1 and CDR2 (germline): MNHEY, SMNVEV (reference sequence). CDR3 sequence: CASSLDGTVSYEQYF. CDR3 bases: TGTGCCAGCAGTTTAGATGGGACAGTCTCCTACGAGCAGTACTTC.

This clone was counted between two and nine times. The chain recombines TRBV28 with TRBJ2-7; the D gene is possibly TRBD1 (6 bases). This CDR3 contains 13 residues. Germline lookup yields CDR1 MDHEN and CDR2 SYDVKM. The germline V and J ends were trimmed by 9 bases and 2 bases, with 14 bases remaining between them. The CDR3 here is CASLSGAPYEQYF. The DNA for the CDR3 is TGTGCCAGTTTATCAGGGGCCCCCTACGAGCAGTACTTC.

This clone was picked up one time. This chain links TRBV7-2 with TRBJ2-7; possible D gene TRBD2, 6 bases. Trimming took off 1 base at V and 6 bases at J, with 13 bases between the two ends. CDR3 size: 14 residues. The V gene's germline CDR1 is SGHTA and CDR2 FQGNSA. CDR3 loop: CASSLERLASEQYF. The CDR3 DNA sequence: TGTGCCAGCAGCTTAGAGCGCCTAGCGTCCGAGCAGTACTTC.